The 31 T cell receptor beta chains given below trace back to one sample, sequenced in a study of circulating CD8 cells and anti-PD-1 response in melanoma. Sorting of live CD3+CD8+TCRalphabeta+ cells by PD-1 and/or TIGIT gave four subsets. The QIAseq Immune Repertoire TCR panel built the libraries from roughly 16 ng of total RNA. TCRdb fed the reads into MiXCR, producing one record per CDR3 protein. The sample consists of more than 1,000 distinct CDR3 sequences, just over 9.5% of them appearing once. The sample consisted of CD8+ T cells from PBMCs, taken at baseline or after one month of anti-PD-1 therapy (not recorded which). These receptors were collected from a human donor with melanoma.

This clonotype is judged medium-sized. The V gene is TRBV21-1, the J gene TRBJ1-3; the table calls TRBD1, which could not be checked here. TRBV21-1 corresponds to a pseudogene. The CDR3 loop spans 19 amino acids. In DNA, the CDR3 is TGTGCCAGCAGCAAACGGACAGGGAAGAGGGGGAGCTCTGGAAACACCATATATTTT. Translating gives CASSKRTGKRGSSGNTIYF.

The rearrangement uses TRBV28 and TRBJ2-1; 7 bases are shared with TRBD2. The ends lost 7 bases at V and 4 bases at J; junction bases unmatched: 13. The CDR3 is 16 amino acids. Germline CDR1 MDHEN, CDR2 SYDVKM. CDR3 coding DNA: TGTGCCAGCAAACGAACCGGGAGCGGGACTTACAATGAGCAGTTCTTC. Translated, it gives CASKRTGSGTYNEQFF.

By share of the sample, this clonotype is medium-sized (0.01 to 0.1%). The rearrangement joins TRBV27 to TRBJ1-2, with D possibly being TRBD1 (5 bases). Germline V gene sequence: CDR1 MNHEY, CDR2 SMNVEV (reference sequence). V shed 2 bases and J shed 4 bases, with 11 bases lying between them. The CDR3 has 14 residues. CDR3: CASSLGTGVYGYTF. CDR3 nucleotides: TGTGCCAGCAGTTTAGGGACGGGGGTCTATGGCTACACCTTC.

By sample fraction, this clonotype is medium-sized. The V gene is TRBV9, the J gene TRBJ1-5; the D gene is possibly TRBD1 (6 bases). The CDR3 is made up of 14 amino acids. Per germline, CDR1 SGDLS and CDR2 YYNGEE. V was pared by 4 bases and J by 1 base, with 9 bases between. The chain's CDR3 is CASSTTGSNQPQHF. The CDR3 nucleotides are TGTGCCAGCAGCACGACAGGAAGCAATCAGCCCCAGCATTTT.

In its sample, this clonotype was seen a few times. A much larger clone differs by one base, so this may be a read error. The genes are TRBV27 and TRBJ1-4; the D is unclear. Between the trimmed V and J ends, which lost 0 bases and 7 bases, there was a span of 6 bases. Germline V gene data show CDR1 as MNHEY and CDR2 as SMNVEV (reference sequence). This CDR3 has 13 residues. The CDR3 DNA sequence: TGTGCCAGCAGTTTATCCTGGGGTGAAAAACTGTTTTTT. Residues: CASSLSWGEKLFF.

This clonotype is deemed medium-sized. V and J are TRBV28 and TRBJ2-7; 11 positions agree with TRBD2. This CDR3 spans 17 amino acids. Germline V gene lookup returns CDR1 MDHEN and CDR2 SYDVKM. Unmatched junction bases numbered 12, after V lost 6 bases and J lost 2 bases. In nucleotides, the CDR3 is TGTGCCAGCAGCACTAGTAGAGCTAGCGGGGGGACCTACGAGCAGTACTTC. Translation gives CASSTSRASGGTYEQYF.

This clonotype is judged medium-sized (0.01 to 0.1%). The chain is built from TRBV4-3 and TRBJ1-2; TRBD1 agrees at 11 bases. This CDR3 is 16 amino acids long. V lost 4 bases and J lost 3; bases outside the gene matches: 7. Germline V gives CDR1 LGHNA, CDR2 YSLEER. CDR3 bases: TGCGCCAGCAGCCCCGGGCCGGGACAGGGGGACTATGGCTACACCTTC. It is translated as CASSPGPGQGDYGYTF.

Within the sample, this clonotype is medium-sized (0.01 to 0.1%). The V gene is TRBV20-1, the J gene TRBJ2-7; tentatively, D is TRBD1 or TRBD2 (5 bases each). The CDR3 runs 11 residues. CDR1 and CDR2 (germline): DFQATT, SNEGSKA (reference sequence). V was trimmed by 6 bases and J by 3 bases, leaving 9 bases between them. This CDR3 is CSARDLYEQYF. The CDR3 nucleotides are TGCAGTGCAAGGGACCTCTACGAGCAGTACTTC.

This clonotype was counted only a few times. The CDR3 nucleotides are TGTGCCAGCAGGCCAAGGCCAACGGACAGGTTCCATGGCTACACCTTC. Its translation: CASRPRPTDRFHGYTF. The chain combines TRBV5-6 with TRBJ1-2; 7 bases are a match to TRBD1. With V trimmed by 5 bases and J by 6 bases, 16 bases remained unmatched. CDR1 and CDR2 from the germline V gene are SGHDT and YYEEEE. This CDR3 is built from 16 residues.

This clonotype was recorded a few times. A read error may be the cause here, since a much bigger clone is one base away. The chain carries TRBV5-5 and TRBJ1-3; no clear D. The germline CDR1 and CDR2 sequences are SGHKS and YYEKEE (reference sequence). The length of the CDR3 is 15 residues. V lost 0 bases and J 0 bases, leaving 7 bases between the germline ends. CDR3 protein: CASSLVSNSGNTIYF. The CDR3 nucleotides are TGTGCCAGCAGCTTGGTCAGTAACTCTGGAAACACCATATATTTT.

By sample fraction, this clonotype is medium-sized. This CDR3 reads CSVTASGGAGDTQYF. The CDR3, as DNA: TGCAGCGTCACAGCTAGCGGGGGGGCCGGCGATACGCAGTATTTT. V gene TRBV29-1 combines with J gene TRBJ2-3; TRBD2 matches at 12 bases. The CDR3 totals 15 residues. CDR1 SQVTM and CDR2 ANQGSEA come from the germline V gene. The V gene end was trimmed by 6 bases and the J gene end by 6 bases; junction bases not matched to a gene: 10.

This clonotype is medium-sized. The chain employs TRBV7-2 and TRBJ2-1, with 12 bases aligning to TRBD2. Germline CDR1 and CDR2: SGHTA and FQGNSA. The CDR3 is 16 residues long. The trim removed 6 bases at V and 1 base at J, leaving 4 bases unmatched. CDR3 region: CASRPSGGASYNEQFF. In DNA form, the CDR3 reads TGTGCCAGCAGACCTAGCGGGGGGGCTTCCTACAATGAGCAGTTCTTC.

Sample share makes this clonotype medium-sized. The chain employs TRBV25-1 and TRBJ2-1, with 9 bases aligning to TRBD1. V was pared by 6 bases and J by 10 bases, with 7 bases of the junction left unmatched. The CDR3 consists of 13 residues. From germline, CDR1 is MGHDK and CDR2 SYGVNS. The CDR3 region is CASRLTGGREQFF. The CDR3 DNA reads TGTGCCAGCAGACTGACAGGGGGAAGAGAGCAGTTCTTC.

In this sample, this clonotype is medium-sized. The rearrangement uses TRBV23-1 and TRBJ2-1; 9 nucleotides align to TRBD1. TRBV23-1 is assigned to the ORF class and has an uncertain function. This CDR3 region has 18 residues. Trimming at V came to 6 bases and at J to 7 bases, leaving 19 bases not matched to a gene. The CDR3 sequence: CASSYRLQGALPENEQFF. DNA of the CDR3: TGCGCCAGCAGCTACCGACTACAGGGGGCGCTGCCAGAAAATGAGCAGTTCTTC.

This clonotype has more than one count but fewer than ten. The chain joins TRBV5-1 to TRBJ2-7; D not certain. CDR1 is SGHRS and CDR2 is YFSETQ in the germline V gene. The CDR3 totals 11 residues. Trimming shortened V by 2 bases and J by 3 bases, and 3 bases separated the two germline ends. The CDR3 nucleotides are TGCGCCAGCAGCTTAAACTACGAGCAGTACTTC. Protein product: CASSLNYEQYF.

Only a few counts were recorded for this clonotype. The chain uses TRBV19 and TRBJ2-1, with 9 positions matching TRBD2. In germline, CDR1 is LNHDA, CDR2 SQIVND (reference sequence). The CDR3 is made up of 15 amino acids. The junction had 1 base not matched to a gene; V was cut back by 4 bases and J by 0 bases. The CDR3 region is CASSSSGSSYNEQFF. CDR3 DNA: TGTGCCAGTAGTAGTAGCGGGAGCTCCTACAATGAGCAGTTCTTC.

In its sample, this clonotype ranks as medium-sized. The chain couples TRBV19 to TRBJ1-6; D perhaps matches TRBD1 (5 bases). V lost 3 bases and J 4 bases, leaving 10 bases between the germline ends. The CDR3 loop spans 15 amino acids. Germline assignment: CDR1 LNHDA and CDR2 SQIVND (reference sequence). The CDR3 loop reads CASSMTGRYNSPLHF. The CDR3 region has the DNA TGTGCCAGTAGTATGACGGGACGTTATAATTCACCCCTCCACTTT. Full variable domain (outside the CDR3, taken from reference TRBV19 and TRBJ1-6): DGGITQSPKYLFRKEGQNVTLSCEQNLNHDAMYWYRQDPGQGLRLIYYSQIVNDFQKGDIAEGYSVSREKKESFPLTVTSAQKNPTAFYLCASSMTGRYNSPLHFGNGTRLTVT.

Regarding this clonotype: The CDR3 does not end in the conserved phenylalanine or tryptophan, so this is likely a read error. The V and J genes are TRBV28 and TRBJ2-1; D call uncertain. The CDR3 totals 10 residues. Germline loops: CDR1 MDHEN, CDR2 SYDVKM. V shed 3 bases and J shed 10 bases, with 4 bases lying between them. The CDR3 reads CASSFREQFL. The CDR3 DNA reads TGTGCCAGCAGTTTCCGGGAGCAGTTCCTC.

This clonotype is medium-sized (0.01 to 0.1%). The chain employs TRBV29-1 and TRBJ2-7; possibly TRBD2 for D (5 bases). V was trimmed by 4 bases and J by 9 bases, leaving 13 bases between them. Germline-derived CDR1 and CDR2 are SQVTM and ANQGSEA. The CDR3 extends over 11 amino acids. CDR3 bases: TGCAGCGTTGTTGTGCGGGCAGGGCAGTACTTC. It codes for CSVVVRAGQYF.

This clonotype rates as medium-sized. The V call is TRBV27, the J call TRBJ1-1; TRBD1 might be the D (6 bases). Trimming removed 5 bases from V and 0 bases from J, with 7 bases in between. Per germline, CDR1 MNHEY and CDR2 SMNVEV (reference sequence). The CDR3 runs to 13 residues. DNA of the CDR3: TGTGCCAGCAGTCACAGGGTGAACACTGAAGCTTTCTTT. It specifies CASSHRVNTEAFF.

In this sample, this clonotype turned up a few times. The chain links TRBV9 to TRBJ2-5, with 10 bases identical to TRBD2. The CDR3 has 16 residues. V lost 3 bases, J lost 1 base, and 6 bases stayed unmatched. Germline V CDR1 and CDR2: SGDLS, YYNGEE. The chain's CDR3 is CASSAGQRGGQETQYF. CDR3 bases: TGTGCCAGCAGCGCGGGCCAGCGGGGGGGCCAAGAGACCCAGTACTTC.

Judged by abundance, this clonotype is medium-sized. The CDR3 sequence is CASSGLYQETQYF. The CDR3 DNA is TGTGCCAGCAGTGGCCTGTACCAAGAGACCCAGTACTTC. The V call is TRBV2, the J call TRBJ2-5; D is uncertain. Germline assignment: CDR1 SNHLY and CDR2 FYNNEI. V was cut by 4 bases and J by 0 bases, with 6 bases left in between. CDR3 length equals 13 residues.

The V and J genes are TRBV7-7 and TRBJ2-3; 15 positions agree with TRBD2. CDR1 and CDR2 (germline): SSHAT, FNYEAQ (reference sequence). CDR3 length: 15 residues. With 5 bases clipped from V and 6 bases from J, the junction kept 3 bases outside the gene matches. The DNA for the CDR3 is TGTGCCAGCAGCCTCGGGACTAGCGGGGGGGATACGCAGTATTTT. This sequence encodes CASSLGTSGGDTQYF. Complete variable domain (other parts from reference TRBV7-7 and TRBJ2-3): GAGVSQSPRYKVTKRGQDVTLRCDPISSHATLYWYQQALGQGPEFLTYFNYEAQPDKSGLPSDRFSAERPEGSISTLTIQRTEQRDSAMYRCASSLGTSGGDTQYFGPGTRLTVL.

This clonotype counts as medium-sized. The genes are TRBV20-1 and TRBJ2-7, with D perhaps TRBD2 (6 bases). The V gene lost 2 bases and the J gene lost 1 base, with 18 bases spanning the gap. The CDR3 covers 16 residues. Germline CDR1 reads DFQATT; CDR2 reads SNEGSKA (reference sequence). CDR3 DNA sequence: TGCAGTGCTAGACCGGGAACCGGAGGGAATTCCTACGAGCAGTACTTC. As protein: CSARPGTGGNSYEQYF.

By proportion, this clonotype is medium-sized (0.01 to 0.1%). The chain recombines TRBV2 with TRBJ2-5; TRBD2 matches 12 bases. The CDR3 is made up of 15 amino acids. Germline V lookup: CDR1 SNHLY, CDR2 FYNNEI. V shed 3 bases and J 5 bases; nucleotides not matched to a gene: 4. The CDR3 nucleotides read TGTGCCAGCAGTGACGGACTAGCGGGGTATGAGACCCAGTACTTC. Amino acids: CASSDGLAGYETQYF.

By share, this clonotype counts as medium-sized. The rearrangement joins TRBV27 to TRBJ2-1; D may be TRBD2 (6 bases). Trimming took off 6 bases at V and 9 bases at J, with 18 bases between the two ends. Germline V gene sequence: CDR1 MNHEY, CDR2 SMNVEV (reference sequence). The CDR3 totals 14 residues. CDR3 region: CASSQTAGPTEQFF. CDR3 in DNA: TGTGCCAGCAGCCAAACAGCGGGCCCAACTGAGCAGTTCTTC.

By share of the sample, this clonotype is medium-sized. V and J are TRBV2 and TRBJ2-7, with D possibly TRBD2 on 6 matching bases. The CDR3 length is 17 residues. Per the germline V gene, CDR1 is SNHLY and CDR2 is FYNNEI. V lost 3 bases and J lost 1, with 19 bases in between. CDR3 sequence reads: CASSERGWGETSYEQYF. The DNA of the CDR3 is TGTGCCAGCAGTGAGAGGGGCTGGGGGGAGACATCCTACGAGCAGTACTTC.

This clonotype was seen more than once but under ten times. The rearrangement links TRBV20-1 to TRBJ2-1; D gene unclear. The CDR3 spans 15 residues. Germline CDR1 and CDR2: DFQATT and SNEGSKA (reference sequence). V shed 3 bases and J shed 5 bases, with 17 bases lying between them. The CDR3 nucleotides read TGCAGTGCTAGGCGGCGGCTCCGCGGAGACAATGAGCAGTTCTTC. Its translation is CSARRRLRGDNEQFF.

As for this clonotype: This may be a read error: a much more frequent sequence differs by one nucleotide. The CDR3 region is CASGLEQGSPLHF. DNA of the CDR3: TGTGCCAGCGGCTTAGAACAGGGTTCACCCCTCCACTTT. The J gene is TRBJ1-6, the V gene TRBV7-8; D possibly corresponds to TRBD1 (6 bases). This CDR3 spans 13 amino acids. CDR1 is SGHVS and CDR2 is FQNEAQ in the germline V gene.

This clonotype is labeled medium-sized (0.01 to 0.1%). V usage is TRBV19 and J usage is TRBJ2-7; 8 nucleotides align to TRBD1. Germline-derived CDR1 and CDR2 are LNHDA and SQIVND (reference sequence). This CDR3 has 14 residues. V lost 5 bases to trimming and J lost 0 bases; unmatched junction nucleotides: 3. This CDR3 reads CASSLTGGSYEQYF. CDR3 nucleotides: TGTGCCAGTAGTTTAACAGGGGGCTCCTACGAGCAGTACTTC. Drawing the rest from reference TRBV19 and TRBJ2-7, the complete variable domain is DGGITQSPKYLFRKEGQNVTLSCEQNLNHDAMYWYRQDPGQGLRLIYYSQIVNDFQKGDIAEGYSVSREKKESFPLTVTSAQKNPTAFYLCASSLTGGSYEQYFGPGTRLTVT.

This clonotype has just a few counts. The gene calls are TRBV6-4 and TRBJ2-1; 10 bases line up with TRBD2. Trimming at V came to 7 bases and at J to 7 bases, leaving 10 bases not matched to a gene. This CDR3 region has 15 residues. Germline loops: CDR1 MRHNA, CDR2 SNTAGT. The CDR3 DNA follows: TGTGCCAGCAAACAAATAGCGGGGGGTGCTAATGAGCAGTTCTTC. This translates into CASKQIAGGANEQFF.